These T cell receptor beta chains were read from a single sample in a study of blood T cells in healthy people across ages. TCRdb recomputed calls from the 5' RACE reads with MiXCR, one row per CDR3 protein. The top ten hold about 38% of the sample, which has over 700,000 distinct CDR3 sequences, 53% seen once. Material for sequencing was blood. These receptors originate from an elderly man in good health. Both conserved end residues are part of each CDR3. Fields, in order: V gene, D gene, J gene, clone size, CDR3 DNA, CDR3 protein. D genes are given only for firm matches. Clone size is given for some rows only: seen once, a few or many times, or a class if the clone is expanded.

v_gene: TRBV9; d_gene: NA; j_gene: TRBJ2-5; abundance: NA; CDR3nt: TGTGCCAGCAGCGCCCCTGGGCGGAGTGAGGAGACCCAGTACTTC; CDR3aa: CASSAPGRSEETQYF
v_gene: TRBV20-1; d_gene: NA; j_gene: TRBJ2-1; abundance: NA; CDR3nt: TGCAGTGCTCTAGGGCGGGGCGATGAGCAGTTCTTC; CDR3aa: CSALGRGDEQFF
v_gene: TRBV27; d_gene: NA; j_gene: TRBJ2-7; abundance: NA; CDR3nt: TGTGCCAGCAGTTATCAGCCCTCCTACGAGCAGTACTTC; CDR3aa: CASSYQPSYEQYF
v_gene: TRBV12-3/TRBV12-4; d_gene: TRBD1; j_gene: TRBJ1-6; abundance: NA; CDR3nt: TGTGCCAGCAGTTCCAGGACAGGGGGTAATTCACCCCTCCACTTT; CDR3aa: CASSSRTGGNSPLHF
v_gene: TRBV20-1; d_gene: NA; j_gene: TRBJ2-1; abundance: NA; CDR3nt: TGCAGTGCCGAACCTACCGTCCCCTACAATGAGCAGTTCTTC; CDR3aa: CSAEPTVPYNEQFF
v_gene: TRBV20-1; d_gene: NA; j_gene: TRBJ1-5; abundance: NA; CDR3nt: TGCAGTGCTAGAAGCCTCGGCAGGACCTCCAATCAGCCCCAGCATTTT; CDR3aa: CSARSLGRTSNQPQHF
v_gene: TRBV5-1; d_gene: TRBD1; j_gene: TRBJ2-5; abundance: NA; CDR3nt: TGCGCCAGCAGCTTGACAAGGACAGGTGGCGTAGAGACCCAGTACTTC; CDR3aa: CASSLTRTGGVETQYF
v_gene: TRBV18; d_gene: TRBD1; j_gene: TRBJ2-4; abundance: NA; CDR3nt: TGTGCCAGCTCACCAGGACAGGGGGCTTCCATTCAGTACTTC; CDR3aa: CASSPGQGASIQYF
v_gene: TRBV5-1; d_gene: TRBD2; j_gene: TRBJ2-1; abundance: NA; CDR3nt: TGCGCCAGCAGCTATGGACTAGCGATGGACAATGAGCAGTTCTTC; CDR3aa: CASSYGLAMDNEQFF
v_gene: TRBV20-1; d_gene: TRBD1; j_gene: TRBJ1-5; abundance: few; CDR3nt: TGCAGTGCTAGAGATCCGCAGGGGGGACAGCCCCAGCATTTT; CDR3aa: CSARDPQGGQPQHF
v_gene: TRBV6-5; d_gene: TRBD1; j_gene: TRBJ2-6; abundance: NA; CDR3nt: TGTGCCAGCAGCAGGACAGGAGACTCTGGGGCCAACGTCCTGACTTTC; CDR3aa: CASSRTGDSGANVLTF
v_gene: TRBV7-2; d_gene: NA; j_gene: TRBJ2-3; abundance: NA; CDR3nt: TGTGCCAGCAGCCCGAGGACGACCGCCAGGAGATACGCGTATTTT; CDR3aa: CASSPRTTARRYAYF
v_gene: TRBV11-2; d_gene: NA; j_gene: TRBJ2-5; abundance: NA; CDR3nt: TGTGCCAGCAGCTTGGGGACACGGATCCAAGAGACCCAGTACTTC; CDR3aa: CASSLGTRIQETQYF
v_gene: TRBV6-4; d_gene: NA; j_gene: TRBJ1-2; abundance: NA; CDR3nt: TGTGCCAGCAGTGACGAGGAGGGGACCTATGGCTACACCTTC; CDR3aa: CASSDEEGTYGYTF
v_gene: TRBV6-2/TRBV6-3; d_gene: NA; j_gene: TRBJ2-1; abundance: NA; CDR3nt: TGTGCCAGCAGGAGGCTAGTCGTTAACAATGAGCAGTTCTTC; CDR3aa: CASRRLVVNNEQFF
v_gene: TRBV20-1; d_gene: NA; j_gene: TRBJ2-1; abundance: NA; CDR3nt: TGCAGTGCTAGAACGAGGAGGGGTCAGAATGAGCAGTTCTTC; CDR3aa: CSARTRRGQNEQFF
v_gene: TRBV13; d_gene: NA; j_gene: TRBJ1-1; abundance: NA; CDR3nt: TGTGCCAGCAGCTTTAGGGAAAGCATGAACACTGAAGCTTTCTTT; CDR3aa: CASSFRESMNTEAFF
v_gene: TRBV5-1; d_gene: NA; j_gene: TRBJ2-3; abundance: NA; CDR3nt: TGCGCCAGCAGCTTGGTTCACACCGGAGATACGCAGTATTTT; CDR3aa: CASSLVHTGDTQYF
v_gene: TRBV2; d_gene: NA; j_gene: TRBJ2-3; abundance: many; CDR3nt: TGTGCCAGCAGTCGACTCACCCCCCTCACAGATACGCAGTATTTT; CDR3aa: CASSRLTPLTDTQYF
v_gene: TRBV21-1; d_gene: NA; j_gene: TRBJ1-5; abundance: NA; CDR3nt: TGTGCCAGCAGCAAAATCACATACGGCAATCAGCCCCAGCATTTT; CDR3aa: CASSKITYGNQPQHF
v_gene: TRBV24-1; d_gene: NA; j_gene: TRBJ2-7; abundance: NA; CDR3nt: TGTGCCACCAGTGATCCGAGCTCCTACGAGCAGTACTTC; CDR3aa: CATSDPSSYEQYF
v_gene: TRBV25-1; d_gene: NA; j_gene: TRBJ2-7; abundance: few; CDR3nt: TGTGCCAGCAGTCAGACGGGACTCCTCGACGTTGAGCAGTACTTC; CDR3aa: CASSQTGLLDVEQYF
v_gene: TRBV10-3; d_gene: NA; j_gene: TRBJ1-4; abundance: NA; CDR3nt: TGTGCCTCCAGGGACCGGGGGACTAATGAAAAACTGTTTTTT; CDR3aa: CASRDRGTNEKLFF
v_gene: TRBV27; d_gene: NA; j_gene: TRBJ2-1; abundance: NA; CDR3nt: TGTGCCGGCAGTTTGGACGGGAGCTCCTACAATGAGCAGTTCTTC; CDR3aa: CAGSLDGSSYNEQFF